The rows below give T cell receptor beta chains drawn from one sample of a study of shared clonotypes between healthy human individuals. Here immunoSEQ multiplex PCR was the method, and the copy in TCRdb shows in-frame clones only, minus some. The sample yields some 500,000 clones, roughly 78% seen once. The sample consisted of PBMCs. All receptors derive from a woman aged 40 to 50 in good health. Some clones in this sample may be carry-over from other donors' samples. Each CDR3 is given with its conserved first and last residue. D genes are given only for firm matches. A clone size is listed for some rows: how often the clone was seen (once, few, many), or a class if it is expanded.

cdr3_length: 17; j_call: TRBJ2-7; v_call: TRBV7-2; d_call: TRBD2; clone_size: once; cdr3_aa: CASSFSVGTSGSHDQYF; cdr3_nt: TGTGCCAGCAGCTTTAGCGTTGGGACTAGCGGGAGCCACGATCAGTACTTC
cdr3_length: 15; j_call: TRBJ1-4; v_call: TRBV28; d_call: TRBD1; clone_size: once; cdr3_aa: CASSLPGGTNEKLFF; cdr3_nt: TGTGCCAGCAGTTTACCAGGGGGTACTAATGAAAAACTGTTTTTT
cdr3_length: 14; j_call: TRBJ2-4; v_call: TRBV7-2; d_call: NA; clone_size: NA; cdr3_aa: CASSQSYAKNIQYF; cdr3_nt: TGTGCCAGCAGCCAATCCTACGCCAAAAACATTCAGTACTTC
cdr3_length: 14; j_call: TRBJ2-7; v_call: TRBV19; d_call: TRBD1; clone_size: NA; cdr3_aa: CASSEQGSSYEQYF; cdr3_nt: TGTGCCAGTAGTGAACAGGGGTCCTCCTACGAGCAGTACTTC
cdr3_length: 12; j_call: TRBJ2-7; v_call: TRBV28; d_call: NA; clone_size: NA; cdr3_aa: CASSLGRYEQYF; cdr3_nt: TGTGCCAGCAGTTTAGGCCGCTACGAGCAGTACTTC
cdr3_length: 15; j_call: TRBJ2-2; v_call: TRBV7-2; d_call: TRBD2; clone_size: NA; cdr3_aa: CASSFLAGRDGELFF; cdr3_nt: TGTGCCAGCAGCTTCCTAGCGGGGCGAGACGGGGAGCTGTTTTTT
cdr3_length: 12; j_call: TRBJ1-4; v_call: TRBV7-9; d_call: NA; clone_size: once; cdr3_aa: CASSFPQGKLFF; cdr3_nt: TGTGCCAGCAGCTTCCCTCAGGGGAAGTTGTTTTTT
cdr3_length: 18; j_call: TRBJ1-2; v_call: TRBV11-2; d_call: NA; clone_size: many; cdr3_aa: CASSSYRDPARANYGYTF; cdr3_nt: TGTGCCAGCAGCTCCTACCGGGACCCGGCCCGGGCTAACTATGGCTACACCTTC
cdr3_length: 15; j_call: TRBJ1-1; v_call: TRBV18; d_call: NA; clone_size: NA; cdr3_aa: CASSPKPAGNTEAFF; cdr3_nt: TGTGCCAGCTCGCCCAAACCGGCGGGGAACACTGAAGCTTTCTTT
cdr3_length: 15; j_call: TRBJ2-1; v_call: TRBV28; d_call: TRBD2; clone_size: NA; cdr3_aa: CASSTSGTLFNEQFF; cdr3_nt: TGTGCCAGCAGTACTAGCGGGACCCTTTTCAATGAGCAGTTCTTC
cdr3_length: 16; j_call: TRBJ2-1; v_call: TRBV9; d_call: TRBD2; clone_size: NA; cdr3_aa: CASSPTDGTSGNEQFF; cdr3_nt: TGTGCCAGCAGCCCCACTGATGGGACTAGCGGAAATGAGCAGTTCTTC
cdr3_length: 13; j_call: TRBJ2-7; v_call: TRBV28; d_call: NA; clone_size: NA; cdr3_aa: CASSTPSSYEQYF; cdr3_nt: TGTGCCAGCAGTACACCATCCTCCTACGAGCAGTACTTC
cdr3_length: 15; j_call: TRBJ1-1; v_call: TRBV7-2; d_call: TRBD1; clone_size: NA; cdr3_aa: CASSLVGDRATEAFF; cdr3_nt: TGTGCCAGCAGCTTAGTGGGGGACAGGGCGACTGAAGCTTTCTTT
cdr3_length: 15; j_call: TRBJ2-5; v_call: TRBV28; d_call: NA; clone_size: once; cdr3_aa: CASIPPDGRQETQYF; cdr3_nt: TGTGCCAGCATCCCCCCGGACGGTCGCCAAGAGACCCAGTACTTC
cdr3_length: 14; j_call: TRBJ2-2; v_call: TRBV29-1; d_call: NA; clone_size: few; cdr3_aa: CSVAAGWDTGELFF; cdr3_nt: TGCAGCGTTGCGGCGGGGTGGGACACCGGGGAGCTGTTTTTT
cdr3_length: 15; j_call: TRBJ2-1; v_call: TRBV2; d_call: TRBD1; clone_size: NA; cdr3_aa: CASSSDRAKYNEQFF; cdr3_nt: TGTGCCAGCAGTAGTGACAGGGCGAAGTACAATGAGCAGTTCTTC
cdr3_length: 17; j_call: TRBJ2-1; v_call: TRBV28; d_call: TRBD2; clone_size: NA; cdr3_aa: CASSLFRTSGRASASFF; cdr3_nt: TGTGCCAGCAGTTTGTTCAGGACTAGCGGGAGGGCCAGCGCCTCGTTCTTC
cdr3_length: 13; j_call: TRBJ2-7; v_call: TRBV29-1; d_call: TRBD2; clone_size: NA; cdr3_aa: CSVAVASGREQYF; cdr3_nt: TGCAGCGTTGCCGTGGCTAGCGGTAGGGAGCAGTACTTC
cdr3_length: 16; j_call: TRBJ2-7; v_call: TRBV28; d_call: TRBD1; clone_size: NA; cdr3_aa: CASSLTTGATPYEQYF; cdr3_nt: TGTGCCAGCAGCCTAACTACAGGGGCAACCCCCTACGAGCAGTACTTC
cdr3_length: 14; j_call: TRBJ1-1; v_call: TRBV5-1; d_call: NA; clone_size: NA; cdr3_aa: CASSFFGPNTEAFF; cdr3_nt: TGCGCCAGCAGCTTTTTCGGGCCCAACACTGAAGCTTTCTTT
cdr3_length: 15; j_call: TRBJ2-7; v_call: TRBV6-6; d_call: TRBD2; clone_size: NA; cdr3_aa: CASRSLAGVSYEQYF; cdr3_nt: TGTGCCAGCAGATCACTAGCGGGGGTCTCCTACGAGCAGTACTTC
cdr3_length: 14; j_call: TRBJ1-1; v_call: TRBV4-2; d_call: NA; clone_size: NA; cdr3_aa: CASSQDRTNTEAFF; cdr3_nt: TGTGCCAGCAGCCAAGATCGCACGAACACTGAAGCTTTCTTT
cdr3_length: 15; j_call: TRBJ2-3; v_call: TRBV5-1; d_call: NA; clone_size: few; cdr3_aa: CASSQGLSRGDTQYF; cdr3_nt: TGCGCCAGCAGTCAAGGACTCTCGAGGGGAGATACGCAGTATTTT
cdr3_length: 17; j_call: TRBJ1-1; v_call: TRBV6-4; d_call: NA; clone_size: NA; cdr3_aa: CASSAHYGAGLGTEAFF; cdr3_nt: TGTGCCAGCAGTGCCCATTACGGGGCAGGGTTGGGTACTGAAGCTTTCTTT
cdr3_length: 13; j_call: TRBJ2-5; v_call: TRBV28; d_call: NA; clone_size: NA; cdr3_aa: CASSLRVRETQYF; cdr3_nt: TGTGCCAGCAGTTTAAGGGTTCGGGAGACCCAGTACTTC
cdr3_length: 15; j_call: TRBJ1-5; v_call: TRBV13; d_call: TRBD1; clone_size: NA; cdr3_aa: CASSLGDRENQPQHF; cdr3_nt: TGTGCCAGCAGCTTGGGGGACAGGGAAAATCAGCCCCAGCATTTT
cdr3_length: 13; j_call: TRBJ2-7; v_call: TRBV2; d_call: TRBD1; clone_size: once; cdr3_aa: CASNQDRVVEQYF; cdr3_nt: TGTGCCAGCAATCAGGACAGGGTGGTCGAGCAGTACTTC
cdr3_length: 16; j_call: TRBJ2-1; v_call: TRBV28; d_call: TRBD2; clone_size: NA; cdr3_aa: CASSLPIAGATYEQFF; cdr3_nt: TGTGCCAGCAGTCTCCCCATAGCGGGAGCTACATATGAGCAGTTCTTC
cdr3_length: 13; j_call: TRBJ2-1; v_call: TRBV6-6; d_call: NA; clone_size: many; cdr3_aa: CASSFGPQNEQFF; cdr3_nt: TGTGCCAGCAGTTTCGGGCCGCAAAATGAGCAGTTCTTC
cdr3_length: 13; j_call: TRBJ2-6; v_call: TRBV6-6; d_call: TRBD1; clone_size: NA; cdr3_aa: CASSFGTGNVLTF; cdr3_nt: TGTGCCAGCAGTTTCGGGACAGGGAACGTCCTGACTTTC
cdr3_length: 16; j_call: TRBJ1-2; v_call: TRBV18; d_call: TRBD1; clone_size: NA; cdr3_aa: CASSPAEGAPGTGYTF; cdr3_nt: TGTGCCAGCTCACCAGCCGAGGGGGCTCCAGGGACTGGCTACACCTTC
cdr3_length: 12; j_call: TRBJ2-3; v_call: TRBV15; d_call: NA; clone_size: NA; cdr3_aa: CATSRLTDTQYF; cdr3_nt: TGTGCCACCAGCAGGCTAACAGATACGCAGTATTTT
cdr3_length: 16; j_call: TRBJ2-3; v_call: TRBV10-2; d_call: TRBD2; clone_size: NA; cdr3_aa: CASRGRLAGLPDTQYF; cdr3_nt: TGCGCCAGCAGGGGTCGACTAGCGGGTCTCCCAGATACGCAGTATTTT
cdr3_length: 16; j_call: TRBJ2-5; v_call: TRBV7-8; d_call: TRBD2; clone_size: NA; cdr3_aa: CASSLSSGRGQETQYF; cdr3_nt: TGTGCCAGCAGCTTATCTAGCGGGCGAGGGCAAGAGACCCAGTACTTC
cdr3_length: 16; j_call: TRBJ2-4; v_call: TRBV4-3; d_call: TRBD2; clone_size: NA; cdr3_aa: CASSQDLLAGANIQYF; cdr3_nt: TGCGCCAGCAGCCAAGATCTTCTAGCGGGAGCTAACATTCAGTACTTC
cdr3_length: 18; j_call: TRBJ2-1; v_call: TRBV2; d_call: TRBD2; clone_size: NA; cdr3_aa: CASSEGTSGRATYNEQFF; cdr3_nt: TGTGCCAGCAGTGAAGGGACTAGCGGGAGGGCGACCTACAATGAGCAGTTCTTC
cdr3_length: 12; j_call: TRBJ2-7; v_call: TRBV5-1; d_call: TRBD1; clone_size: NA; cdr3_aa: CASSQGAYEQYF; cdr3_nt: TGCGCCAGCAGTCAGGGGGCCTACGAGCAGTACTTC
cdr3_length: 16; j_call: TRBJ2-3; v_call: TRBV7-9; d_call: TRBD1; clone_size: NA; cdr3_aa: CASSLEGQGLADTQYF; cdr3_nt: TGTGCCAGCAGCTTAGAGGGACAGGGACTCGCAGATACGCAGTATTTT
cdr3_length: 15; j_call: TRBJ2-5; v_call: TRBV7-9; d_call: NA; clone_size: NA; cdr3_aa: CASSLGGGRQETQYF; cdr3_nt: TGTGCCAGCAGCTTAGGTGGCGGACGTCAAGAGACCCAGTACTTC